This T cell receptor beta chain was observed in a study of cytomegalovirus exposure and HLA in healthy donors. Whole-study findings and limits: Most TCR sequences proved rare, with some public TCRs found in many donors.

The germline gives CDR1 GTSNPN, CDR2 SVGIG (reference sequence). The CDR3 covers 13 residues. V shed 2 bases and J 10 bases; nucleotides not matched to a gene: 10. Notes on this clone: Its antigen is as yet unknown.

Use of 60 Vbeta and 13 Jbeta primers characterized the PCR. Produced via immunoSEQ multiplex PCR; TCRdb's table is partial and in-frame only. In the table there are over 200,000 clones, more than 75% of which are singletons. This TCR was recovered from a human donor in good health. The chain carries TRBV30 and TRBJ2-7, with 8 bases identical to TRBD1. The sequenced sample consisted of PBMCs. The CDR3 spells CAWSQTGAREQYF. The CDR3 coding sequence is TGTGCCTGGAGTCAGACAGGGGCGAGGGAACAGTACTTC.